These 20 T cell receptor beta chains were sequenced from one sample in a study of spatial heterogeneity in lung cancer. The time point denotes: sample taken at primary tumor resection. For these receptors, no antigen is known. Points from the study as a whole: Tumor mutation counts were tracked by expanded intratumoral alpha and beta TCR counts.

MiXCR was run by TCRdb on the 5' RACE reads, yielding one entry per CDR3 protein. The repertoire holds roughly 20,000 distinct CDR3 sequences, with 2.5% to 3% as singletons. The sequences come from lung tumor tissue, collected at surgery. Receptor source: a male donor with early-stage non-small cell lung cancer.

This clonotype was seen a few times. V gene TRBV9 combines with J gene TRBJ1-1; weak D call: TRBD1 (6 bases). This CDR3 comprises 16 residues. Germline V gives CDR1 SGDLS, CDR2 YYNGEE. Trimming shortened V by 0 bases and J by 4 bases, and 16 bases separated the two germline ends. The CDR3 region has the DNA TGTGCCAGCAGCGTAGGGGCAGGGGCCCTGGGCACTGAAGCTTTCTTT. Protein sequence: CASSVGAGALGTEAFF.

In this sample, this clonotype turned up many times. This chain connects TRBV2 to TRBJ2-1, with TRBD2 matching over 7 bases. This CDR3 has 14 residues. V gave up 3 bases and J gave up 12 bases; unmatched junction bases: 11. Germline V gene sequence: CDR1 SNHLY, CDR2 FYNNEI. CDR3 region: CASSDPSGISVQFF. The CDR3 DNA reads as TGTGCCAGCAGTGATCCTAGCGGCATCTCCGTGCAGTTCTTC.

This clonotype is medium-sized by share. This chain connects TRBV6-5 to TRBJ1-5; maybe TRBD1 (6 bases). The V and J ends lost 5 bases and 4 bases respectively, with 18 bases between them. The germline gives CDR1 MNHEY, CDR2 SVGAGI. The CDR3 length is 16 residues. CDR3 sequence (DNA): TGTGCCAGCAGTCAGCAGGGGAAAGGAGGGAATCAGCCCCAGCATTTT. Protein product: CASSQQGKGGNQPQHF.

In this sample, this clonotype turned up many times. This chain links TRBV18 with TRBJ2-4; D is possibly TRBD2 (6 bases). Germline V gene lookup returns CDR1 KGHSH and CDR2 LQKENI. The CDR3 consists of 15 residues. V lost 5 bases and J lost 0, with 11 bases in between. The CDR3, as DNA: TGTGCCAGCTCAGCTACGGGACTAGCCAAAAACATTCAGTACTTC. Translating it yields CASSATGLAKNIQYF.

In its sample, this clonotype was seen many times. The chain employs TRBV11-3 and TRBJ2-6; the D call may be TRBD1 or TRBD2 (5 bases each). Germline CDR1 SGHNT, CDR2 YENEEA. The ends were cut back, 4 bases at V and 0 bases at J, with 13 bases in the middle. The CDR3 is 17 amino acids. CDR3 loop: CASSYSGTASGANVLTF. CDR3 bases: TGTGCCAGCAGCTACTCCGGGACGGCCTCTGGGGCCAACGTCCTGACTTTC. The whole variable domain, remainder taken from reference TRBV11-3 and TRBJ2-6, is EAGVVQSPRYKIIEKKQPVAFWCNPISGHNTLYWYLQNLGQGPELLIRYENEEAVDDSQLPKDRFSAERLKGVDSTLKIQPAELGDSAVYLCASSYSGTASGANVLTFGAGSRLTVL.

This clonotype was observed many times. The chain employs TRBV20-1 and TRBJ2-1, with D maybe TRBD2 (6 bases). The CDR3 loop spans 15 amino acids. Germline V gene lookup returns CDR1 DFQATT and CDR2 SNEGSKA (reference sequence). V dropped 6 bases and J dropped 0 bases, with 15 bases sitting between them. Here the CDR3 reads CSALPIGSSYNEQFF. CDR3 DNA sequence: TGCAGTGCCCTCCCTATCGGGAGCTCCTACAATGAGCAGTTCTTC.

In this sample, this clonotype turned up many times. The chain joins TRBV24-1 to TRBJ2-3; D possibly corresponds to TRBD2 (5 bases). CDR1 is KGHDR, CDR2 SFDVKD, per germline. The CDR3 spans 13 residues. Trimming shortened V by 5 bases and J by 4 bases, and 9 bases separated the two germline ends. This chain's CDR3 is CATSGRSSDTQYF. Written as DNA, the CDR3 is TGTGCCACCAGTGGGAGGTCTTCAGATACGCAGTATTTT.

This clonotype has ten or more counts. The V gene is TRBV7-3, the J gene TRBJ1-2; D not resolved. V lost 1 base, J lost 3 bases, and 6 bases lay in between. The CDR3 runs 13 residues. Germline V CDR1 and CDR2: SGHTA, FQGTGA. CDR3 sequence reads: CASSLSPDYGYTF. For the CDR3, the DNA is TGTGCCAGCAGCTTAAGTCCAGACTATGGCTACACCTTC.

This clonotype has a count of ten or more. The chain carries TRBV18 and TRBJ2-3; 8 bases are a match to TRBD2. This CDR3 contains 17 residues. CDR1 KGHSH and CDR2 LQKENI come from the germline V gene. After removal of 0 bases from V and 2 bases from J, the junction contained 7 bases not matched to a gene. Here the CDR3 reads CASSPPNSGRYTDTQYF. The CDR3 DNA follows: TGTGCCAGCTCACCACCGAACAGCGGGAGATACACAGATACGCAGTATTTT.

By share, this clonotype counts as medium-sized (0.01 to 0.1%). V gene TRBV20-1 combines with J gene TRBJ2-7, with 7 bases lining up with TRBD1. The CDR3 extends over 14 amino acids. Germline lookup yields CDR1 DFQATT and CDR2 SNEGSKA (reference sequence). The trim removed 1 base at V and 2 bases at J, leaving 5 bases unmatched. The CDR3 reads CSARVPTGPYEQYF. Written as DNA, the CDR3 is TGCAGTGCTAGAGTACCGACAGGGCCCTACGAGCAGTACTTC.

This clonotype was recorded many times. V is TRBV6-1 and J is TRBJ2-5; 13 bases are shared with TRBD2. This CDR3 comprises 15 residues. The J segment lost 5 bases and the V segment lost 5 bases, leaving 5 bases of the junction unmatched. The germline CDR1 and CDR2 sequences are MNHNS and SASEGT. CDR3 sequence reads: CASSITSGRGETQYF. The CDR3 bases are TGTGCCAGCAGTATAACTAGCGGGAGGGGGGAGACCCAGTACTTC.

This clonotype was counted at least ten times. DNA for the CDR3: TGTGCCAGCAGTTACTCGTATGGGAGGACGAACACTGAAGCTTTCTTT. It encodes CASSYSYGRTNTEAFF. V gene TRBV6-2 or TRBV6-3 combines with J gene TRBJ1-1; the D is unclear. This CDR3 has 16 residues. Germline CDR1 is MNHEY and CDR2 is SVGEGT. Trimming removed 0 bases at V and 1 base at J, with 12 bases between.

This clonotype showed up many times. The J gene is TRBJ2-5, the V gene TRBV4-2; 13 positions agree with TRBD2. J lost 5 bases, V lost 0 bases, and 6 bases had no gene match. Germline loops: CDR1 LGHNA, CDR2 YNFKEQ. The CDR3 totals 17 residues. In nucleotides, the CDR3 is TGTGCCAGCAGCCAAGATCGCGAGACTAGCGGGAGGGAGACCCAGTACTTC. It codes for CASSQDRETSGRETQYF.

The sample holds many counts of this clonotype. J is TRBJ2-6 and V is TRBV6-5; 9 bases match TRBD1. Trimming at V came to 6 bases and at J to 2 bases, leaving 8 bases not matched to a gene. Germline-derived CDR1 and CDR2 are MNHEY and SVGAGI. This CDR3 has 17 amino acids. The DNA for the CDR3 is TGTGCCAGCAGAGGGACAGGGTTCTTCACTGGGGCCAACGTCCTGACTTTC. Its translation is CASRGTGFFTGANVLTF.

At least ten counts were recorded for this clonotype. The chain employs TRBV6-2 or TRBV6-3 and TRBJ2-7; D is undetermined. The germline V gene has CDR1 MNHEY and CDR2 SVGEGT. This CDR3 region has 12 residues. V lost 10 bases to trimming and J lost 0 bases, with 10 bases between them. The CDR3 DNA sequence: TGTGCCATACGAGAGCGCTCCTACGAGCAGTACTTC. The encoded protein is CAIRERSYEQYF.

This clonotype has ten or more counts. The rearrangement joins TRBV11-2 to TRBJ2-3; weak D call: TRBD2 (6 bases). This CDR3 has 20 amino acids. Germline V CDR1 and CDR2: SGHAT, FQNNGV. Trimming cost V 4 bases and J 0 bases, with 26 bases left between them. CDR3 DNA sequence: TGTGCCAGCAGCTCCTCGGCCGGGAGCAAAAAACGATCTAGCACAGATACGCAGTATTTT. This sequence encodes CASSSSAGSKKRSSTDTQYF. Based on the CDR3 plus reference TRBV11-2 and TRBJ2-3, the full variable domain is EAGVAQSPRYKIIEKRQSVAFWCNPISGHATLYWYQQILGQGPKLLIQFQNNGVVDDSQLPKDRFSAERLKGVDSTLKIQPAKLEDSAVYLCASSSSAGSKKRSSTDTQYFGPGTRLTVL.

Ten or more counts support this clonotype. The chain has TRBV2 and TRBJ1-1; D unclear. The CDR3 length is 13 residues. V was shortened by 7 bases and J by 1 base, with 10 bases between the two germline ends. The V gene's germline CDR1 is SNHLY and CDR2 FYNNEI. The DNA of the CDR3 is TGTGCCAGCACGGCTCAAAAGAACACTGAAGCTTTCTTT. This codes for CASTAQKNTEAFF.

This clonotype was counted ten times or more. The V gene is TRBV4-3, the J gene TRBJ2-5; 7 nucleotides match TRBD1. Germline V gene lookup returns CDR1 LGHNA and CDR2 YSLEER. The CDR3 extends over 13 amino acids. Trimming cost V 5 bases and J 6 bases; bases outside gene matches: 6. The CDR3 DNA follows: TGCGCCAGCAGCAGCAACAGGGGAAAGACCCAGTACTTC. Translating it yields CASSSNRGKTQYF.

This clonotype was observed many times. Germline and junction disagree at one end, which may indicate a read error. The rearrangement uses TRBV2 and TRBJ2-5; 11 nucleotides line up with TRBD2. CDR3 size: 15 residues. Per the germline V gene, CDR1 is SNHLY and CDR2 is FYNNEI. CDR3 sequence (DNA): TGTGCCAGCAGGGAAGATCTAGCGGGAGGTGAGACCCAGTACTTC. Encoded protein: CASREDLAGGETQYF.

This clonotype was recorded at least ten times. The CDR3 loop is CSAREGILNTEAFF. CDR3 nucleotides: TGCAGTGCTAGAGAAGGTATTTTGAACACTGAAGCTTTCTTT. The rearrangement links TRBV20-1 to TRBJ1-1; no clear D. This CDR3 is built from 14 residues. Trimming shortened V by 0 bases and J by 0 bases, and 8 bases separated the two germline ends. The germline gives CDR1 DFQATT, CDR2 SNEGSKA (reference sequence).